This passage covers 25 T cell receptor beta chains from one sample sequenced in a study of metastatic and nonmetastatic thyroid tumors. TCRdb re-analyzed the PCR reads through MiXCR. The sample carries about 22,000 clones, approximately 15% recorded once. No patient had received any treatment before thyroid surgery. The sample taken for sequencing was tumor tissue. These receptor sequences come from a female donor with papillary thyroid cancer or a benign thyroid nodule (not recorded which). Some clones in this sample may be carry-over from other donors' samples.

About this clone itself: A clone one base away is much larger, so this may be a read error. Other DNA sequences from this sample encode an identical CDR3 as well. This sequence joins TRBV6-2 or TRBV6-3 and TRBJ2-7; 7 bases agree with TRBD1. Trimming removed 8 bases from V and 6 bases from J; junction bases left unmatched: 22. The length of the CDR3 is 17 residues. Germline CDR1 MNHEY, CDR2 SVGEGT. The CDR3 reads CASHQRGDRLVPFEQYF. In nucleotides, the CDR3 is TGTGCCAGCCACCAACGTGGGGACAGACTTGTACCATTCGAGCAGTACTTC.

The chain combines TRBV6-5 with TRBJ2-1; 10 bases are a match to TRBD2. CDR3 length: 17 amino acids. V shed 2 bases and J 5 bases; nucleotides not matched to a gene: 9. Germline CDR1 MNHEY, CDR2 SVGAGI. DNA for the CDR3: TGTGCCAGCAGTTACCTTTATAGCGGGAGGTCCCACAATGAGCAGTTCTTC. Translation: CASSYLYSGRSHNEQFF.

This clone showed up many times. The chain is built from TRBV29-1 and TRBJ2-7, with 8 bases fitting TRBD2. The V gene end was trimmed by 6 bases and the J gene end by 0 bases; junction bases not matched to a gene: 4. The CDR3 has 13 residues. The germline V gene has CDR1 SQVTM and CDR2 ANQGSEA. The CDR3 DNA sequence: TGCAGCGTAAGCGGGAGAAGCTCCTACGAGCAGTACTTC. Amino acids: CSVSGRSSYEQYF.

In the case of this clone: This could be a read error, since a much larger clone is one nucleotide away. Other DNA sequences in this sample translate to the same CDR3. The V call is TRBV24-1, the J call TRBJ2-5; D is uncertain. CDR1 is KGHDR and CDR2 is SFDVKD in the germline V gene. Trimming removed 3 bases from V and 5 bases from J, with 21 bases in between. CDR3 length: 17 amino acids. CDR3 in DNA: TGTGCCACCAGTGATCCGACCGGTGGGCTGACCGGGGAGACCCAGTACTTC. It encodes CATSDPTGGLTGETQYF.

In this sample, this clone turned up a few times. One base away lies a much larger clone, so this may be a sequencing read error. Other DNA sequences of this sample code for an identical CDR3. V gene TRBV20-1 combines with J gene TRBJ1-2; D is ambiguous. The V end lost 3 bases, the J end lost 5 bases, and 10 bases lay between the germline ends. The germline CDR1 and CDR2 sequences are DFQATT and SNEGSKA (reference sequence). The CDR3 runs 12 residues. CDR3 in amino acids: CSASRAGYGYTF. CDR3 nucleotide sequence: TGCAGTGCTAGTCGTGCCGGATATGGCTACACCTTC.

This clone has at least ten counts. The V and J genes are TRBV18 and TRBJ2-1; the D is unclear. V was shortened by 4 bases and J by 4 bases, with 5 bases between the two germline ends. Germline V gene lookup returns CDR1 KGHSH and CDR2 LQKENI. The CDR3 loop spans 12 amino acids. CDR3 in amino acids: CASSLQYNEQFF. CDR3 nucleotide sequence: TGTGCCAGCTCACTACAGTACAATGAGCAGTTCTTC.

To note about this clone: The CDR3 ends on some other residue instead of the conserved phenylalanine or tryptophan, so this is likely a read error. No DNA is shown, since the ends of the CDR3 on it are uncertain; the CDR3 is the one TCRdb lists. This chain links TRBV7-2 with TRBJ2-6; TRBD2 is the table's D call and was not checked against the DNA. Germline CDR1 and CDR2: SGHTA and FQGNSA. The CDR3 spans 10 residues, counting both ends. CDR3 sequence reads: CASSLEWVSG.

This clone was seen at least ten times. V usage is TRBV30 and J usage is TRBJ2-2; D is unclear. The germline V and J ends were trimmed by 1 base and 6 bases, with 12 bases remaining between them. Germline CDR1 is GTSNPN and CDR2 is SVGIG (reference sequence). This CDR3 contains 14 residues. CDR3 nucleotide sequence: TGTGCCTGGAGTGGAATCGCCTCTCCCGGGGAGCTGTTTTTT. Its translation is CAWSGIASPGELFF.

Many counts were recorded for this clone. The J gene is TRBJ2-2, the V gene TRBV4-2, with TRBD2 as a possible D gene (7 bases). The CDR3 length is 17 residues. Germline-derived CDR1 and CDR2 are LGHNA and YNFKEQ. The V end lost 4 bases, the J end lost 0 bases, and 15 bases lay between the germline ends. This CDR3 is CASSRGGAQTNTGELFF. The CDR3 bases are TGTGCCAGCAGCCGAGGGGGGGCGCAGACGAACACCGGGGAGCTGTTTTTT.

This clone was recorded at least ten times. The rearrangement uses TRBV4-1 and TRBJ1-5; no reliable D call. The CDR3 covers 13 residues. Trimming cost V 0 bases and J 6 bases, with 6 bases left between them. Germline V lookup: CDR1 MGHRA, CDR2 YSYEKL. The CDR3 nucleotides are TGCGCCAGCAGCCAAGACCTCGGTCAGCCCCAGCATTTT. It yields the protein CASSQDLGQPQHF.

As for this clone: This clone may be a read error of a much larger clone one base away. The chain is built from TRBV5-8 and TRBJ2-2, with a possible D match to TRBD2 (5 bases). This CDR3 has 14 amino acids. V was trimmed by 1 base and J by 13 bases, leaving 17 bases between them. Looked up from germline, CDR1 is SGHTS and CDR2 is YDEGEE. CDR3 residues: CASSLWQADRGLFF. For the CDR3, the DNA is TGTGCCAGCAGCTTGTGGCAGGCGGACCGGGGGCTGTTTTTT.

This clone was recorded many times. The chain employs TRBV5-1 and TRBJ1-2, with 9 positions matching TRBD1. With 0 bases clipped from V and 6 bases from J, the junction kept 6 bases outside the gene matches. Germline V lookup: CDR1 SGHRS, CDR2 YFSETQ. The CDR3 has 15 residues. The CDR3 reads CASSLGGQGPHGYTF. Here the CDR3 DNA reads TGCGCCAGCAGCTTGGGAGGACAGGGGCCTCATGGCTACACCTTC.

This clone was observed at least ten times. The V and J genes are TRBV3-1 and TRBJ2-7, with 10 bases lining up with TRBD2. Germline lookup yields CDR1 LGHDT and CDR2 YNNKEL (reference sequence). Losses at the gene ends were 0 bases for V and 0 bases for J; bases not matched to a gene: 8. The CDR3 has 18 residues. CDR3 amino acids: CASSQDWLAGASSYEQYF. In DNA, the CDR3 is TGTGCCAGCAGCCAAGATTGGCTAGCGGGGGCCAGCTCCTACGAGCAGTACTTC.

This clone was seen at least ten times. The chain joins TRBV12-3 or TRBV12-4 to TRBJ1-2, with no clear D. The CDR3 length is 13 residues. V lost 3 bases and J 5 bases, leaving 10 bases between the germline ends. CDR3 in amino acids: CASSLVREYGYTF. Written as DNA, the CDR3 is TGTGCCAGCAGTTTGGTAAGGGAGTATGGCTACACCTTC.

By share, this clone ranks as medium-sized. The chain recombines TRBV20-1 with TRBJ1-1; no clear D gene. The CDR3 has 12 amino acids. CDR1 and CDR2 (germline): DFQATT, SNEGSKA (reference sequence). Deletions cut 0 bases from V and 3 bases from J, with 5 bases between. CDR3 in amino acids: CSARDSDTEAFF. The CDR3 region has the DNA TGCAGTGCTAGAGATAGTGACACTGAAGCTTTCTTT.

For this clone: The final CDR3 position lacks the conserved phenylalanine or tryptophan, pointing to a likely read error. The DNA is omitted, as the CDR3 cannot be located on it reliably, and the CDR3 follows TCRdb's listing. The chain has TRBV12-3 or TRBV12-4 and TRBJ2-6; the table's TRBD1 call for D was not verified on the DNA. From its first to its last residue, the CDR3 has 16 amino acids. The CDR3 is CASTWDSVSGANVLII.

Sample share makes this clone medium-sized. V is TRBV28 and J is TRBJ2-7; D might be TRBD2 (5 bases). Germline loops: CDR1 MDHEN, CDR2 SYDVKM. The CDR3 has 15 amino acids. Trimming stripped 1 base from V and 1 base from J, with 11 bases between. The CDR3 DNA follows: TGTGCCAGCAGTTTATTACAAGAGGGTTCCTACGAGCAGTACTTC. Translating it yields CASSLLQEGSYEQYF.

The rearrangement joins TRBV10-1 to TRBJ2-3, with TRBD2 as a possible D gene (6 bases). CDR1 and CDR2 from the germline V gene are WNHNN and SYGVQD (reference sequence). V shed 3 bases and J shed 0 bases, with 13 bases lying between them. CDR3 length: 16 amino acids. The CDR3 loop is CASSDRREDSTDTQYF. CDR3 bases: TGCGCCAGCAGTGACCGCAGGGAGGATAGCACAGATACGCAGTATTTT.

Ten or more counts support this clone. A read error may explain this, as a much larger clone is one base away. The gene calls are TRBV12-3 or TRBV12-4 and TRBJ1-4; no reliable D call. The CDR3 spans 14 residues. The germline V and J ends were trimmed by 7 bases and 11 bases, with 20 bases remaining between them. This chain's CDR3 is CASTSGPGLEKLFF. In DNA, the CDR3 is TGTGCCAGCACCTCCGGGCCAGGCCTGGAGAAACTGTTTTTT.

Ten or more counts support this clone. V usage is TRBV4-1 and J usage is TRBJ1-6; perhaps TRBD1 as D (5 bases). The CDR3 runs 20 residues. The germline CDR1 and CDR2 sequences are MGHRA and YSYEKL. Trimming left V 2 bases short and J 0 bases short, with 20 bases between. CDR3 region: CASSQSSLGRTSSYNSPLHF. In DNA form, the CDR3 reads TGCGCCAGCAGCCAATCCAGCCTGGGACGGACGAGCTCCTATAATTCACCCCTCCACTTT.

This clone occurred many times. The rearrangement joins TRBV20-1 to TRBJ1-2; tentatively, D is TRBD1 (6 bases). This CDR3 has 16 residues. The V end lost 3 bases, the J end lost 7 bases, and 24 bases lay between the germline ends. Germline V lookup: CDR1 DFQATT, CDR2 SNEGSKA (reference sequence). Here the CDR3 DNA reads TGCAGTGCTAGGAACGGGGCGGACAGCCGGGGAGGTGGCTACACCTTC. Translating it yields CSARNGADSRGGGYTF.

This clone was picked up one time. The chain has TRBV18 and TRBJ1-1, with D possibly being TRBD1 (5 bases). The V gene's germline CDR1 is KGHSH and CDR2 LQKENI. Trimming removed 7 bases from V and 2 bases from J, with 11 bases in between. The CDR3 extends over 13 amino acids. The CDR3 region has the DNA TGTGCCAGCTATCCGACAGAAAACACTGAAGCTTTCTTT. Encoded protein: CASYPTENTEAFF.

The chain recombines TRBV20-1 with TRBJ2-1; 13 bases match TRBD2. CDR3 length equals 15 residues. The germline V gene has CDR1 DFQATT and CDR2 SNEGSKA (reference sequence). The trim removed 6 bases at V and 9 bases at J, leaving 11 bases unmatched. The CDR3 region is CSATQTSGRGGEQFF. The CDR3, as DNA: TGCAGTGCCACCCAAACTAGCGGGAGGGGCGGTGAGCAGTTCTTC.

This clone was detected ten times or more. The J gene is TRBJ2-7, the V gene TRBV7-3, with 12 bases that match TRBD1. V lost 5 bases, J lost 10 bases, and 9 bases stayed unmatched. The CDR3 totals 14 residues. CDR1 is SGHTA and CDR2 is FQGTGA in the germline V gene. This chain's CDR3 is CASSGPGTGGRQYF. The CDR3 bases are TGTGCCAGCAGCGGACCAGGGACAGGGGGCCGACAGTACTTC. The full variable domain, its missing parts supplied by reference TRBV7-3 and TRBJ2-7, is GAGVSQTPSNKVTEKGKYVELRCDPISGHTALYWYRQSLGQGPEFLIYFQGTGAADDSGLPNDRFFAVRPEGSVSTLKIQRTERGDSAVYLCASSGPGTGGRQYFGPGTRLTVT.

The rearrangement joins TRBV20-1 to TRBJ2-3; possible D gene TRBD1, 5 bases. V was pared by 7 bases and J by 0 bases, with 8 bases between. This CDR3 is 12 amino acids long. Germline CDR1 DFQATT, CDR2 SNEGSKA (reference sequence). The CDR3 sequence: CSVGQSTDTQYF. The CDR3 DNA reads TGCAGTGTGGGGCAGAGCACAGATACGCAGTATTTT.